Listed below are T cell receptor beta chains from one sample, sequenced in a study of Ad26.COV2.S vaccination and SARS-CoV-2 variants. TCRdb's copy holds only in-frame clones and misses some; the assay was immunoSEQ multiplex PCR. The sample shows about 680,000 clones, approximately 88% of them seen only once. The sequencing here drew on peripheral blood, taken in a trial of Ad26.COV2.S vaccine versus placebo. The origin of the receptors is a person between 18 and 65 years old who received the Ad26.COV2.S COVID-19 vaccine or a placebo. The CDR3 runs from the conserved cysteine through the conserved F or W. Fields, in order: D gene, J gene, V gene, CDR3 protein. D genes are given only for firm matches.

>NA|TRBJ1-6|TRBV3-1/TRBV3-2
CASSQAGSYNSPLHF
>NA|TRBJ1-1|TRBV21-1
CASSKEDRAGTEAFF
>TRBD1|TRBJ2-5|TRBV5-1
CASSLETQGAGETQYF
>TRBD1|TRBJ1-6|TRBV5-1
CASSLGDRDNSPLHF
>NA|TRBJ2-5|TRBV3-1/TRBV3-2
CASNKGGAETQYF
>NA|TRBJ2-3|TRBV29-1
CSVAQGPDTQYF
>NA|TRBJ2-1|TRBV11-2
CASSLDGIYDEQFF
>NA|TRBJ2-1|TRBV18
CASSPRDSYNEQFF
>TRBD1|TRBJ1-1|TRBV27
CASRGQMNTEAFF
>NA|TRBJ1-3|TRBV5-8
CASSFRTGTTGNTIYF
>NA|TRBJ1-2|TRBV30
CAWSVLTGRGYTF
>NA|TRBJ1-2|TRBV7-2
CASSPARVVDGYTF
>NA|TRBJ1-5|TRBV11-2
CASSRAPSQPQHF
>NA|TRBJ2-7|TRBV19
CASSMHGDSYEQYF
>TRBD1|TRBJ1-2|TRBV9
CASSAQGDLSGYGYTF
>TRBD2|TRBJ2-7|TRBV23-1
CASSQLFECWASGTYEQYF
>TRBD2|TRBJ2-2|TRBV10-3
CAIGRVAGTNTGELFF
>NA|TRBJ2-5|TRBV18
CASSPKQGLETQYF
>NA|TRBJ1-5|TRBV4-2
CASSQDPYSNQPQHF
>NA|TRBJ1-1|TRBV30
CAWTGLGNTEAFF
>TRBD2|TRBJ2-7|TRBV6-2/TRBV6-3
CASSYGTSRIYEQYF
>TRBD1|TRBJ1-2|TRBV30
CAWETGAVGYTF
>NA|TRBJ2-5|TRBV7-9
CASSSINQETQYF
>NA|TRBJ1-2|TRBV30
CAWRRDTRLEYGYTF
>NA|TRBJ2-7|TRBV27
CASSLSTVGYEQYF
>NA|TRBJ2-7|TRBV5-5
CASSRGWGPNEQYF
>TRBD2|TRBJ2-7|TRBV12-3/TRBV12-4
CASVPGGSYEQYF
>NA|TRBJ2-7|TRBV15
CATSRDTGYEQYF